The 13 T cell receptor beta chains below come from one sample, sequenced in a study of blood T cell repertoires in COVID-19. The assay was immunoSEQ multiplex PCR, and TCRdb's table has in-frame clones only and misses some. The table includes 300,000 to 350,000 clones, roughly 90% detected once. Sequenced material: PBMCs or T cells enriched from blood (not recorded which). The receptors were gathered from a woman between 18 and 30 years old who had recovered from COVID-19.

The gene calls are TRBV2 and TRBJ2-1; 7 bases agree with TRBD2. The CDR3 contains 13 residues. Germline lookup yields CDR1 SNHLY and CDR2 FYNNEI. J gave up 7 bases and V 10 bases, and 10 bases lay outside the gene matches. The CDR3 DNA reads TGTGCCATATCTATGGGGAGGGAGAATGAGCAGTTCTTC. Protein product: CAISMGRENEQFF.

The chain uses TRBV7-6 and TRBJ1-1; no clear D gene. The germline CDR1 and CDR2 sequences are SGHVS and FNYEAQ. V dropped 5 bases and J dropped 1 base, with 14 bases sitting between them. CDR3 length: 15 amino acids. The CDR3 DNA reads as TGTGCCAGCAGCCGAAGTATAGCGACGAACACTGAAGCTTTCTTT. This encodes CASSRSIATNTEAFF.

The J gene is TRBJ2-3, the V gene TRBV5-1; the D is unclear. This CDR3 spans 13 amino acids. V was pared by 4 bases and J by 0 bases, with 6 bases between. CDR1 is SGHRS, CDR2 YFSETQ, per germline. The CDR3 sequence is CASSPESTDTQYF. For the CDR3, the DNA is TGCGCCAGCAGCCCCGAGAGCACAGATACGCAGTATTTT.

The V call is TRBV9, the J call TRBJ2-7, with 9 bases matching TRBD1. CDR3 length: 18 residues. Looked up from germline, CDR1 is SGDLS and CDR2 is YYNGEE. Trimming cost V 0 bases and J 0 bases; bases outside gene matches: 10. CDR3: CASSVGFLTGGISYEQYF. The CDR3 bases are TGTGCCAGCAGCGTAGGCTTTTTGACAGGGGGAATCTCCTACGAGCAGTACTTC.

The chain recombines TRBV24-1 with TRBJ2-2, with 11 bases that match TRBD1. This CDR3 contains 16 residues. Germline loops: CDR1 KGHDR, CDR2 SFDVKD. Trimming removed 4 bases from V and 5 bases from J; junction bases left unmatched: 5. Here the CDR3 reads CATSDPGTGGTGELFF. The CDR3 nucleotides are TGTGCCACCAGTGACCCCGGGACAGGGGGAACCGGGGAGCTGTTTTTT.

This chain links TRBV6-5 with TRBJ1-2; no reliable D call. There are 14 residues in the CDR3. Germline CDR1 is MNHEY and CDR2 is SVGAGI. The V end lost 7 bases, the J end lost 3 bases, and 15 bases lay between the germline ends. For the CDR3, the DNA is TGTGCCAGCAAGAAGGCGGGCGTAGACTATGGCTACACCTTC. Amino acids: CASKKAGVDYGYTF.

The chain uses TRBV28 and TRBJ1-1, with a tentative D call TRBD1 (5 bases). Germline V gene data show CDR1 as MDHEN and CDR2 as SYDVKM. V lost 2 bases, J lost 7 bases, and 14 bases lay in between. This CDR3 spans 14 amino acids. In nucleotides, the CDR3 is TGTGCCAGCAGTTTACCCGCGCACAGGAATGAAGCTTTCTTT. It translates to CASSLPAHRNEAFF. Supplemented by reference TRBV28 and TRBJ1-1, the full variable domain reads DVKVTQSSRYLVKRTGEKVFLECVQDMDHENMFWYRQDPGLGLRLIYFSYDVKMKEKGDIPEGYSVSREKKERFSLILESASTNQTSMYLCASSLPAHRNEAFFGQGTRLTVV.

The V and J genes are TRBV2 and TRBJ2-7; 10 positions agree with TRBD1. The germline CDR1 and CDR2 sequences are SNHLY and FYNNEI. This CDR3 has 15 amino acids. Trimming took 2 bases from V and 3 from J; bases not matched to a gene: 4. The CDR3 region has the DNA TGTGCCAGCAGTGAAAGGACAGGGGGAGGCTACGAGCAGTACTTC. This translates into CASSERTGGGYEQYF.

The chain couples TRBV7-6 to TRBJ2-7, with 8 bases identical to TRBD1. The CDR3 extends over 14 amino acids. Germline-derived CDR1 and CDR2 are SGHVS and FNYEAQ. V dropped 5 bases and J dropped 2; count of bases not matched to a gene: 5. CDR3 sequence reads: CASSAARGPYEQYF. For the CDR3, the DNA is TGTGCCAGCAGCGCCGCCAGGGGGCCCTACGAGCAGTACTTC.

CDR3 residues: CSPSPPYGYTF. DNA of the CDR3: TGCAGTCCCTCCCCCCCCTATGGCTACACCTTC. The chain couples TRBV20-1 to TRBJ1-2; D uncertain. Germline-derived CDR1 and CDR2 are DFQATT and SNEGSKA (reference sequence). Trimming pared 8 bases from V and 4 bases from J, leaving 11 bases between. The CDR3 loop spans 11 amino acids.

In its sample, this clone was seen once. The rearrangement uses TRBV19 and TRBJ1-4; TRBD1 is a possible D gene (5 bases). Germline CDR1 LNHDA, CDR2 SQIVND (reference sequence). The CDR3 has 15 residues. V was shortened by 1 base and J by 5 bases, with 11 bases between the two germline ends. The CDR3 DNA follows: TGTGCCAGTAGTATAGCAAGCGGGGGGAATGAAAAACTGTTTTTT. It translates to CASSIASGGNEKLFF.

V usage is TRBV27 and J usage is TRBJ1-1; TRBD1 matches 7 bases. Germline CDR1 is MNHEY and CDR2 is SMNVEV (reference sequence). J gave up 3 bases and V 7 bases, and 8 bases lay outside the gene matches. This CDR3 spans 14 amino acids. In DNA, the CDR3 is TGTGCCAGCATCAACAGGGGTACGGACACTGAAGCTTTCTTT. As protein: CASINRGTDTEAFF.

V is TRBV7-9 and J is TRBJ2-7; D is possibly TRBD2 (5 bases). V gave up 5 bases and J gave up 5 bases, with 16 bases separating them. Germline lookup yields CDR1 SEHNR and CDR2 FQNEAQ (reference sequence). The CDR3 has 14 residues. Written as DNA, the CDR3 is TGTGCCAGCAGCCCTAGTCCGGGGTTGGACGAGCAGTACTTC. Protein product: CASSPSPGLDEQYF.